These 30 T cell receptor beta chains were sequenced from one sample in a study of T cell clonality in common variable immunodeficiency (dated by TCRdb to between 2014 and 2016). Library prep was done by the immunoSEQ multiplex PCR assay. Drawn from immuneACCESS, this table holds only the in-frame rearrangements with V and J called that TCRdb kept. Clones are partly lost; checked studies trace under half to an unresolved V gene and leave the rest unexplained. The sample counts roughly 25,000 clones, each observed more than once. Around 9% of the sample belongs to the ten largest clones. Here is what the overall study found, with its caveats: CVID TCRbeta sequences were reported to have fewer deletions and N-nucleotide insertions and to lack highly modified clones with 13 or more V deletions.

These receptors are not linked to any known antigen. Sequences were obtained from peripheral blood mononuclear cells. The receptors stem from a human donor with common variable immunodeficiency.

As regards this clone: The read halts 3 residues ahead of the CDR3 end, with the missing end drawn from the germline J gene. This chain connects TRBV2 to TRBJ2-7; D remains unclear. The CDR3 is 12 residues long. Germline lookup yields CDR1 SNHLY and CDR2 FYNNEI. V lost 2 bases and J lost 4, with 6 bases in between. This CDR3 reads CASSENRYEQYF. The CDR3 DNA, read in part, is TGTGCCAGCAGTGAAAACCGGTACGAG.

Ten or more counts support this clone. The read terminates 3 residues ahead of where the CDR3 ends, so the germline J gene completes it. This chain links TRBV18 with TRBJ1-1; tentative D call: TRBD1 (6 bases). The CDR3 contains 15 residues. V was cut by 6 bases and J by 2 bases, with 16 bases left in between. Germline CDR1 is KGHSH and CDR2 is LQKENI. CDR3 DNA (partial): TGTGCCAGCTCCGCACAGGGCTTAAAAAACACTGAA. This sequence encodes CASSAQGLKNTE. The full CDR3 sequence reads CASSAQGLKNTEAFF.

This clone came up many times. The missing CDR3 end, 3 residues past where the read stops, is filled in from the germline J gene. J is TRBJ1-4 and V is TRBV5-6; D is unresolved. CDR3 length equals 15 residues. Trimming cost V 5 bases and J 3 bases, with 14 bases left between them. CDR1 is SGHDT, CDR2 YYEEEE, per germline. CDR3 protein: CASSFYDGANEKLFF. The sequenced part of the CDR3 DNA is TGTGCCAGCAGTTTTTATGACGGGGCTAATGAAAAA.

In its sample, this clone was seen many times. With the read ending 3 residues before the CDR3 end, the germline J gene is used to fill in that end. V is TRBV4-2 and J is TRBJ2-3; TRBD2 matches at 11 bases. V shed 2 bases and J 5 bases; nucleotides not matched to a gene: 6. Germline values: CDR1 LGHNA, CDR2 YNFKEQ. There are 16 residues in the CDR3. The CDR3 loop reads CASSQLLAGVGDTQYF. The sequenced CDR3 bases are TGTGCCAGCAGCCAATTACTAGCGGGGGTAGGAGATACG.

At least ten counts were recorded for this clone. With the read ending 3 residues before the CDR3 end, the germline J gene is used to fill in that end. The same CDR3 arises from other DNA sequences in this sample as well. The rearrangement links TRBV18 to TRBJ2-1; 9 bases line up with TRBD2. The CDR3 spans 14 residues. J gave up 8 bases and V 6 bases, and 8 bases lay outside the gene matches. Germline CDR1 is KGHSH and CDR2 is LQKENI. The CDR3 bases that were read are TGTGCCAGCTCTCGAGCGGGAGGAGTTGATGAG. Amino acids: CASSRAGGVDE. The CDR3 reads in full as CASSRAGGVDEQFF.

As concerns this clone: The read falls 3 residues short of the CDR3 end, and the missing part is taken from the germline J gene. The chain combines TRBV5-1 with TRBJ1-5, with D possibly TRBD1 on 5 matching bases. V was shortened by 1 base and J by 4 bases, with 12 bases between the two germline ends. The germline CDR1 and CDR2 sequences are SGHRS and YFSETQ. The CDR3 is made up of 15 amino acids. CDR3 region: CASSLYGGRNQPQHF. CDR3 bases read: TGCGCCAGCAGCTTGTACGGGGGTCGGAATCAGCCC.

This clone was counted at least ten times. The read terminates 3 residues ahead of where the CDR3 ends, so the germline J gene completes it. This rearrangement joins TRBV7-2 to TRBJ2-3; weak D call: TRBD1 (7 bases). V lost 5 bases and J 8 bases, leaving 14 bases between the germline ends. Germline V gives CDR1 SGHTA, CDR2 FQGNSA. This CDR3 has 13 residues. CDR3 DNA (partial): TGTGCCAGCAGCCCGGACAGGAGGGGTACG. Its translation is CASSPDRRGT. The whole CDR3 reads CASSPDRRGTQYF.

This clone was counted many times. Coverage ceases 3 residues before the CDR3 finishes, and the germline J gene fills in the end. This chain uses TRBV19 with TRBJ2-1; no firm D call. The length of the CDR3 is 11 residues. V was clipped by 5 bases and J by 8 bases, with 7 bases between them. Germline CDR1 and CDR2: LNHDA and SQIVND (reference sequence). The CDR3 bases that were read are TGTGCCAGTAGTTTGGCGGATGAG. Encoded protein: CASSLADE. The entire CDR3 protein reads CASSLADEQFF.

This clone was counted many times. With the read ending 3 residues before the CDR3 end, the germline J gene is used to fill in that end. This rearrangement joins TRBV6-2 or TRBV6-3 to TRBJ1-1, with 9 bases that match TRBD1. Per germline, CDR1 MNHEY and CDR2 SVGEGT. This CDR3 has 14 amino acids. The ends lost 4 bases at V and 1 base at J; junction bases unmatched: 1. The DNA read from the CDR3 is TGTGCCAGCAGTTGGACAGGGGAGAACACTGAA. This encodes CASSWTGENTE. The full CDR3 is CASSWTGENTEAFF.

About this clone: The read ends 3 residues before the CDR3 terminus; that terminus is restored from the germline J gene. This chain uses TRBV30 with TRBJ2-3; a possible D gene is TRBD1 (6 bases). Germline CDR1 is GTSNPN and CDR2 is SVGIG (reference sequence). The CDR3 length is 14 residues. Trimming pared 2 bases from V and 4 bases from J, leaving 13 bases between. CDR3 DNA, as far as it was read: TGTGCCTGGAGTCTACAGGGAAGCGCAGATACG. Translating gives CAWSLQGSADT. The entire CDR3 protein is CAWSLQGSADTQYF.

This clone was detected ten times or more. Partial CDR3 DNA: TGTGCCAGCTCGAAGGGGACTAGCTACAACAATGAG. Translation gives CASSKGTSYNNE. The whole CDR3 reads CASSKGTSYNNEQFF. The chain joins TRBV18 to TRBJ2-1, with 9 bases identical to TRBD2. The DNA ends 3 residues before the CDR3 does, and the rest of the CDR3 is filled in from the germline J gene. J was trimmed by 5 bases and V by 6 bases; bases with no gene match: 8. CDR3 length: 15 residues. CDR1 and CDR2 from the germline V gene are KGHSH and LQKENI.

Concerning this clone itself: Read coverage stops 3 residues before the CDR3 terminus; the germline J gene supplies the remainder. The rearrangement joins TRBV6-1 to TRBJ1-6; D ambiguous. CDR1 and CDR2 from the germline V gene are MNHNS and SASEGT. CDR3 length: 15 residues. V lost 3 bases and J 0 bases, leaving 6 bases between the germline ends. CDR3 in amino acids: CASSDRSSYNSPLHF. Partial CDR3 DNA: TGTGCCAGCAGTGACAGGAGCTCCTATAATTCACCC.

This clone was observed many times. The read gets to within 3 residues of the CDR3 end, and the germline J gene fills in the rest. V gene TRBV2 combines with J gene TRBJ2-5; tentative D call: TRBD2 (5 bases). This CDR3 contains 13 residues. Trimming removed 6 bases from V and 4 bases from J, with 12 bases in between. Per the germline V gene, CDR1 is SNHLY and CDR2 is FYNNEI. The CDR3 region is CASSPLLGETQYF. CDR3 DNA, as far as it was read: TGTGCCAGCAGCCCCTTACTAGGAGAGACC.

Concerning this clone: The CDR3 goes on 3 residues after the read ends, and that part is filled in from the germline J gene. This chain joins TRBV2 and TRBJ2-7; 9 bases line up with TRBD1. The CDR3 is 13 residues long. J lost 6 bases, V lost 8 bases, and 8 bases had no gene match. The V gene's germline CDR1 is SNHLY and CDR2 FYNNEI. CDR3 sequence reads: CASWGQGRSEQYF. The CDR3 DNA, read in part, is TGTGCCAGCTGGGGACAGGGTCGCTCCGAG.

This clone has only a few counts. The CDR3 end falls 3 residues outside the read, so it is completed with the germline J gene. This chain links TRBV19 with TRBJ2-7; a weak D match, TRBD1 (6 bases). V dropped 5 bases and J dropped 0 bases, with 14 bases sitting between them. CDR1 and CDR2 (germline): LNHDA, SQIVND (reference sequence). This CDR3 contains 15 residues. CDR3 bases read: TGTGCCAGTAGTCCCACAGGGCACCTCTCCTACGAG. Its translation is CASSPTGHLSYE. The whole CDR3 sequence is CASSPTGHLSYEQYF.

This clone showed up just a few times. The read ends 3 residues early relative to the CDR3; the germline J gene fills the gap. The gene calls are TRBV19 and TRBJ1-1; D gene unclear. Germline-derived CDR1 and CDR2 are LNHDA and SQIVND (reference sequence). This CDR3 region has 15 residues. V was cut by 1 base and J by 5 bases, with 14 bases left in between. CDR3 region: CASSIVRSGGTEAFF. The CDR3 bases that were read are TGTGCCAGTAGTATAGTACGGTCCGGCGGTACTGAA.

This chain's CDR3 is CASSPPGQGYEKLFF. The part of the CDR3 DNA that was read is TGTGCCAGCAGCCCCCCGGGACAGGGTTATGAAAAA. This chain links TRBV7-2 with TRBJ1-4; 9 nucleotides match TRBD1. The read stops 3 residues short of the end of the CDR3; the missing end is completed from the germline J gene. The ends lost 5 bases at V and 6 bases at J; junction bases unmatched: 7. The CDR3 has 15 residues. Germline values: CDR1 SGHTA, CDR2 FQGNSA. Variable domain in full (rest from reference TRBV7-2 and TRBJ1-4): GAGVSQSPSNKVTEKGKDVELRCDPISGHTALYWYRQSLGQGLEFLIYFQGNSAPDKSGLPSDRFSAERTGGSVSTLTIQRTQQEDSAVYLCASSPPGQGYEKLFFGSGTQLSVL.

This clone was seen ten or more times. The CDR3 is cut off 3 residues early in the read; its end comes from the germline J gene. V is TRBV7-8 and J is TRBJ2-5, with 10 bases matching TRBD2. Trimming removed 0 bases from V and 4 bases from J; junction bases left unmatched: 2. The germline V gene encodes CDR1 SGHVS and CDR2 FQNEAQ. The CDR3 contains 15 residues. The CDR3 protein is CASSLALAGTETQYF. The sequenced part of the CDR3 DNA is TGTGCCAGCAGCTTAGCACTAGCGGGAACAGAGACC. Using reference TRBV7-8 and TRBJ2-5 for the parts outside the CDR3, the full variable domain is GAGVSQSPRYKVAKRGQDVALRCDPISGHVSLFWYQQALGQGPEFLTYFQNEAQLDKSGLPSDRFFAERPEGSVSTLKIQRTQQEDSAVYLCASSLALAGTETQYFGPGTRLLVL.

This clone was picked up a small number of times. The sequenced fragment ends 3 residues before the CDR3 boundary, so the rest is inferred from the germline J gene. The chain joins TRBV7-2 to TRBJ2-7; possible D gene TRBD1, 6 bases. The V gene lost 5 bases and the J gene lost 5 bases, with 13 bases spanning the gap. This CDR3 spans 13 amino acids. The germline CDR1 and CDR2 sequences are SGHTA and FQGNSA. CDR3 residues: CASSPNRDDEQYF. CDR3 bases read: TGTGCCAGCAGCCCCAACAGGGACGACGAG.

Worth noting for this clone: Read coverage stops 3 residues before the CDR3 terminus; the germline J gene supplies the remainder. This chain links TRBV6-1 with TRBJ1-1; D gene ambiguous. The CDR3 runs to 15 residues. Trimming shortened V by 2 bases and J by 0 bases, and 10 bases separated the two germline ends. CDR1 MNHNS and CDR2 SASEGT come from the germline V gene. CDR3 bases read: TGTGCCAGCAGTGAATATGGAGGGTTGAACACTGAA. Translating gives CASSEYGGLNTE. In full, the CDR3 is CASSEYGGLNTEAFF.

As regards this clone: Sequence at one end of the junction differs from germline and may be a read error. Partial CDR3 DNA: TGTGCCAGTAGTACATTACAGGGGGCGATCAATTCGCCC. Translated, it gives CASSTLQGAINSP. The entire CDR3 is CASSTLQGAINSPLHF. J is TRBJ1-6 and V is TRBV19; 9 bases match TRBD1. The sequenced fragment ends 3 residues before the CDR3 boundary, so the rest is inferred from the germline J gene. Germline-derived CDR1 and CDR2 are LNHDA and SQIVND (reference sequence). CDR3 size: 16 residues.

Ten or more counts support this clone. The DNA ends 3 residues before the CDR3 does, and the rest of the CDR3 is filled in from the germline J gene. The chain couples TRBV5-1 to TRBJ2-7; perhaps TRBD1 as D (6 bases). The ends were cut back, 2 bases at V and 2 bases at J, with 11 bases in the middle. The CDR3 extends over 14 amino acids. The germline gives CDR1 SGHRS, CDR2 YFSETQ. The covered CDR3 bases are TGCGCCAGCAGCTTCCGGGACACTCCCTACGAG. It encodes CASSFRDTPYE. The entire CDR3 sequence reads CASSFRDTPYEQYF. Drawing the rest from reference TRBV5-1 and TRBJ2-7, the complete variable domain is KAGVTQTPRYLIKTRGQQVTLSCSPISGHRSVSWYQQTPGQGLQFLFEYFSETQRNKGNFPGRFSGRQFSNSRSEMNVSTLELGDSALYLCASSFRDTPYEQYFGPGTRLTVT.

In its sample, this clone was seen a few times. The read ends 3 residues early relative to the CDR3; the germline J gene fills the gap. The rearrangement links TRBV2 to TRBJ1-1; 8 positions agree with TRBD1. The CDR3 contains 16 residues. J was trimmed by 0 bases and V by 11 bases; bases with no gene match: 14. Germline CDR1 SNHLY, CDR2 FYNNEI. CDR3 amino acids: CAAPGTGRALNTEAFF. The DNA read from the CDR3 is TGTGCCGCCCCCGGGACAGGTCGGGCGTTGAACACTGAA.

This clone turned up a few times. The CDR3 is cut off 3 residues early in the read; its end comes from the germline J gene. This sequence joins TRBV6-1 and TRBJ2-1; TRBD1 agrees at 7 bases. The trim removed 4 bases at V and 0 bases at J, leaving 6 bases unmatched. Germline V gene sequence: CDR1 MNHNS, CDR2 SASEGT. The CDR3 has 16 amino acids. The part of the CDR3 DNA that was read is TGTGCCAGCAGTGGGGGCACAGGGGTCTCCTACAATGAG. This translates into CASSGGTGVSYNE. The whole CDR3 sequence is CASSGGTGVSYNEQFF.

This clone was counted only a few times. The read gets to within 3 residues of the CDR3 end, and the germline J gene fills in the rest. The rearrangement links TRBV7-3 to TRBJ1-1; TRBD1 matches 12 bases. V lost 5 bases, J lost 5 bases, and 9 bases stayed unmatched. This CDR3 contains 16 residues. Germline V gene data show CDR1 as SGHTA and CDR2 as FQGTGA. The sequenced CDR3 bases are TGTGCCAGCAGCCCGGGACAGGGGGCGCTGGGAACTGAA. It specifies CASSPGQGALGTE. The whole CDR3 sequence is CASSPGQGALGTEAFF.

This clone was counted a few times. The read comes to an end 3 residues before the CDR3 does, leaving the germline J gene to fill in the end. The rearrangement links TRBV19 to TRBJ2-1; D is perhaps TRBD1 (5 bases). Germline CDR1 is LNHDA and CDR2 is SQIVND (reference sequence). The V end was cut by 4 bases, the J end by 7 bases, with 11 bases between. This CDR3 is 13 amino acids long. CDR3 DNA (partial): TGTGCCAGTAGTAGCAACAGGTTTAATGAG. Encoded protein: CASSSNRFNE. The entire CDR3 protein is CASSSNRFNEQFF.

As concerns this clone: The DNA ends 3 residues before the CDR3 does, and the rest of the CDR3 is filled in from the germline J gene. The rearrangement joins TRBV7-3 to TRBJ1-6, with D possibly being TRBD1 (5 bases). Trimming removed 3 bases from V and 9 bases from J, with 12 bases in between. Germline loops: CDR1 SGHTA, CDR2 FQGTGA. The CDR3 length is 14 residues. The covered CDR3 bases are TGTGCCAGCAGCTTGGGTCAGGGAGGTTCACCC. It codes for CASSLGQGGSP. The whole CDR3 protein reads CASSLGQGGSPLHF. Based on the CDR3 plus reference TRBV7-3 and TRBJ1-6, the full variable domain is GAGVSQTPSNKVTEKGKYVELRCDPISGHTALYWYRQSLGQGPEFLIYFQGTGAADDSGLPNDRFFAVRPEGSVSTLKIQRTERGDSAVYLCASSLGQGGSPLHFGNGTRLTVT.

This clone was counted ten times or more. CDR3 protein: CASSLVGETEAFF. Incomplete CDR3 DNA: TGCGCCAGCAGCTTGGTCGGGGAGACTGAA. The rearrangement uses TRBV5-1 and TRBJ1-1; no clear D gene. The sequence runs out 3 residues before the end of the CDR3; the remainder is reconstructed from the germline J gene. Germline CDR1 SGHRS, CDR2 YFSETQ. The V end lost 0 bases, the J end lost 5 bases, and 8 bases lay between the germline ends. CDR3 length equals 13 residues. Full variable domain (outside the CDR3, taken from reference TRBV5-1 and TRBJ1-1): KAGVTQTPRYLIKTRGQQVTLSCSPISGHRSVSWYQQTPGQGLQFLFEYFSETQRNKGNFPGRFSGRQFSNSRSEMNVSTLELGDSALYLCASSLVGETEAFFGQGTRLTVV.

CDR3 DNA (partial): TGTGCCAGCTCGGACAGTCCCTATGGC. It codes for CASSDSPYG. The CDR3 as a whole reads CASSDSPYGYTF. The J gene is TRBJ1-2, the V gene TRBV7-9; possibly TRBD1 for D (6 bases). The read terminates 3 residues ahead of where the CDR3 ends, so the germline J gene completes it. The CDR3 contains 12 residues. V was shortened by 8 bases and J by 4 bases, with 11 bases between the two germline ends. Germline V gene sequence: CDR1 SEHNR, CDR2 FQNEAQ (reference sequence).

Only a few counts were recorded for this clone. The CDR3 end is not reached by the read, which stops 3 residues before it; the germline J gene fills it in. This rearrangement joins TRBV19 to TRBJ2-2; 8 bases align to TRBD2. With V trimmed by 11 bases and J by 2 bases, 7 bases remained unmatched. Germline CDR1 reads LNHDA; CDR2 reads SQIVND (reference sequence). This CDR3 comprises 14 residues. CDR3 in amino acids: CAGRLAYNTGELFF. The sequenced part of the CDR3 DNA is TGTGCCGGAAGACTAGCGTACAACACCGGGGAG. The entire variable domain, with the rest obtained from reference TRBV19 and TRBJ2-2, is as follows: DGGITQSPKYLFRKEGQNVTLSCEQNLNHDAMYWYRQDPGQGLRLIYYSQIVNDFQKGDIAEGYSVSREKKESFPLTVTSAQKNPTAFYLCAGRLAYNTGELFFGEGSRLTVL.